This T cell receptor beta chain was recorded in a study of cytomegalovirus exposure and HLA in healthy donors. The overall study: From 170 million or so T cells, an earlier analysis saw roughly 100 million unique TCR beta sequences. In an early release, HLA-typed donors contributed some 88 million unique TCR sequences. Study-level findings and limits: Most subjects' HLA-A and HLA-B alleles were reportedly predicted from TCR beta sequences.

This clone was seen only a few times. Antigen specificity is unknown. Use of 60 Vbeta and 13 Jbeta primers characterized the PCR. Generated by immunoSEQ multiplex PCR, the TCRdb table keeps only in-frame clones and is missing some. Of under 200,000 clones in the sample, 65% to 85% were seen once. The sequenced sample was PBMCs. The receptor was derived from a man aged 35 to 55 in good health and CMV-seropositive.

DNA for the CDR3: TGTGCCAGCAGCCAAGAAGGTCCGCGGGAGGGGAGAGAGACCCAGTACTTC. Translated: CASSQEGPREGRETQYF. V usage is TRBV4-2 and J usage is TRBJ2-5; 9 positions agree with TRBD2. With V trimmed by 0 bases and J by 4 bases, 9 bases remained unmatched. This CDR3 has 17 amino acids. Germline V lookup: CDR1 LGHNA, CDR2 YNFKEQ.